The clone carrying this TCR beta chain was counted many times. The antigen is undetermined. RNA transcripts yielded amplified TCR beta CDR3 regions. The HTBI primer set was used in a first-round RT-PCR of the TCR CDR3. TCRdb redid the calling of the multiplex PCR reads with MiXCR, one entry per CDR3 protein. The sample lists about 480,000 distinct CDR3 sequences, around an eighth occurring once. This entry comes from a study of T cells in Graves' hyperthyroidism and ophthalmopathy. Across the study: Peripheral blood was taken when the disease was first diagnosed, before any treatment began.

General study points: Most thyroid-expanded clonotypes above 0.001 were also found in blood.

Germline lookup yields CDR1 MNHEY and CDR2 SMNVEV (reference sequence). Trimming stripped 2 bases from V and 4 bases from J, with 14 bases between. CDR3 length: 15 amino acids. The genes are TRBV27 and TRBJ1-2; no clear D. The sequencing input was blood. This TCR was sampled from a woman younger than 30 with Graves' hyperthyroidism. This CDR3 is CASSLEMGSLYGYTF. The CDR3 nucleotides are TGTGCCAGCAGTTTAGAGATGGGCTCCCTCTATGGCTACACCTTC.